A selection of T cell receptor beta chains follows, all from one sample in a study of T cell clonotyping in hematopoietic cell transplantation. Only in-frame clones appear in the TCRdb table, and some are missing; sequencing was by immunoSEQ multiplex PCR. Among fewer than 70,000 clones, about 93% were seen once, and the ten largest hold about 1.5%. Sequences were obtained from peripheral blood mononuclear cells. These TCRs come from a middle-aged man in good health. Some clones in this sample may be carry-over from other donors' samples. CDR3s include the opening cysteine and the closing phenylalanine or tryptophan. Fields, in order: J gene, V gene, CDR3 length, CDR3 protein.

j_call: TRBJ2-7; v_call: TRBV7-2; cdr3_length: 16; cdr3_aa: CASSPGPREGHYEQYF
j_call: TRBJ2-1; v_call: TRBV28; cdr3_length: 16; cdr3_aa: CASSPRDSFPHNEQFF
j_call: TRBJ2-7; v_call: TRBV7-6; cdr3_length: 15; cdr3_aa: CASSLAAGKDYEQYF
j_call: TRBJ1-1; v_call: TRBV5-6; cdr3_length: 16; cdr3_aa: CASSLGQGTLNTEAFF
j_call: TRBJ2-1; v_call: TRBV29-1; cdr3_length: 17; cdr3_aa: CSVLRDQGQGAGNEQFF
j_call: TRBJ2-2; v_call: TRBV4-2; cdr3_length: 18; cdr3_aa: CASSQAHQGYMDTGELFF
j_call: TRBJ2-1; v_call: TRBV5-5; cdr3_length: 15; cdr3_aa: CASSFDPGSPREQFF
j_call: TRBJ1-2; v_call: TRBV5-8; cdr3_length: 14; cdr3_aa: CASKQRGSGGGYTF
j_call: TRBJ2-2; v_call: TRBV9; cdr3_length: 14; cdr3_aa: CASSVENRVGELFF
j_call: TRBJ1-5; v_call: TRBV4-2; cdr3_length: 16; cdr3_aa: CASSLQGGDSNQPQHF
j_call: TRBJ1-2; v_call: TRBV5-4; cdr3_length: 13; cdr3_aa: CASSLVGGRGYTF
j_call: TRBJ1-3; v_call: TRBV9; cdr3_length: 15; cdr3_aa: CASSWNSDVGDTIYF
j_call: TRBJ1-2; v_call: TRBV5-6; cdr3_length: 14; cdr3_aa: CASSPRTGTGMYTF
j_call: TRBJ1-1; v_call: TRBV4-1; cdr3_length: 16; cdr3_aa: CASSHEEGPRGTEAFF
j_call: TRBJ1-5; v_call: TRBV2; cdr3_length: 15; cdr3_aa: CASLETGYSNQPQHF
j_call: TRBJ2-3; v_call: TRBV28; cdr3_length: 16; cdr3_aa: CASRGVRDGSTDTQYF
j_call: TRBJ1-2; v_call: TRBV2; cdr3_length: 14; cdr3_aa: CASTATGTGYGYTF
j_call: TRBJ1-5; v_call: TRBV28; cdr3_length: 12; cdr3_aa: CAMGQGTQPQHF
j_call: TRBJ2-2; v_call: TRBV7-2; cdr3_length: 15; cdr3_aa: CASSFSGRMAGELFF
j_call: TRBJ1-4; v_call: TRBV14; cdr3_length: 14; cdr3_aa: CASSYRAGREKLFF
j_call: TRBJ1-2; v_call: TRBV7-2; cdr3_length: 13; cdr3_aa: CASSSYTGGGYTF
j_call: TRBJ1-2; v_call: TRBV28; cdr3_length: 15; cdr3_aa: CASSLGTGASYGYTF
j_call: TRBJ2-5; v_call: TRBV7-2; cdr3_length: 14; cdr3_aa: CASSLARRQETQYF
j_call: TRBJ1-4; v_call: TRBV18; cdr3_length: 16; cdr3_aa: CASSYREGSLGEKLFF
j_call: TRBJ2-2; v_call: TRBV7-2; cdr3_length: 17; cdr3_aa: CASSPRATGGGVGELFF
j_call: TRBJ1-5; v_call: TRBV6-5; cdr3_length: 12; cdr3_aa: CASRSGSQPQHF
j_call: TRBJ2-7; v_call: TRBV7-2; cdr3_length: 15; cdr3_aa: CASSLEWGSSYEQYF
j_call: TRBJ2-7; v_call: TRBV28; cdr3_length: 14; cdr3_aa: CASRSQGTSYEQYF
j_call: TRBJ2-2; v_call: TRBV9; cdr3_length: 15; cdr3_aa: CASSSGRANTGELFF
j_call: TRBJ2-2; v_call: TRBV5-6; cdr3_length: 16; cdr3_aa: CASSPWFGAGIGELFF
j_call: TRBJ2-7; v_call: TRBV4-3; cdr3_length: 16; cdr3_aa: CASSLGTSGGSYEQYF
j_call: TRBJ2-2; v_call: TRBV9; cdr3_length: 15; cdr3_aa: CASSKYGWTTGELFF
j_call: TRBJ1-1; v_call: TRBV28; cdr3_length: 10; cdr3_aa: CVTGAAEAFF
j_call: TRBJ1-2; v_call: TRBV28; cdr3_length: 15; cdr3_aa: CATRATGNFNYGYTF
j_call: TRBJ1-5; v_call: TRBV28; cdr3_length: 11; cdr3_aa: CASSDNQPQHF
j_call: TRBJ2-1; v_call: TRBV7-7; cdr3_length: 16; cdr3_aa: CASSLGVAGGPNEQFF
j_call: TRBJ2-7; v_call: TRBV14; cdr3_length: 15; cdr3_aa: CASSQDHGPTYEQYF
j_call: TRBJ2-2; v_call: TRBV6-5; cdr3_length: 15; cdr3_aa: CASNSAGGQTGELFF
j_call: TRBJ1-6; v_call: TRBV9; cdr3_length: 15; cdr3_aa: CASSASGGRGSPLHF
j_call: TRBJ1-2; v_call: TRBV13; cdr3_length: 14; cdr3_aa: CASSLVSDNYGYTF
j_call: TRBJ1-1; v_call: TRBV13; cdr3_length: 17; cdr3_aa: CASSLTIMVATGTEAFF
j_call: TRBJ1-5; v_call: TRBV7-6; cdr3_length: 15; cdr3_aa: CASSLDPTVNQPQHF
j_call: TRBJ1-2; v_call: TRBV9; cdr3_length: 17; cdr3_aa: CASSGAGQGEANYGYTF
j_call: TRBJ1-4; v_call: TRBV28; cdr3_length: 14; cdr3_aa: CASRMGRINEKLFF
j_call: TRBJ2-4; v_call: TRBV4-2; cdr3_length: 16; cdr3_aa: CASSPDHGQGGNIQYF
j_call: TRBJ2-4; v_call: TRBV6-5; cdr3_length: 15; cdr3_aa: CASSYSTQGGDIQYF
j_call: TRBJ2-3; v_call: TRBV29-1; cdr3_length: 11; cdr3_aa: CSVRGADTQYF
j_call: TRBJ1-2; v_call: TRBV19; cdr3_length: 14; cdr3_aa: CASSDFSAGGGYTF
j_call: TRBJ1-2; v_call: TRBV7-9; cdr3_length: 14; cdr3_aa: CASSRPADNYGYTF
j_call: TRBJ1-1; v_call: TRBV19; cdr3_length: 12; cdr3_aa: CASSFSYTEAFF
j_call: TRBJ1-2; v_call: TRBV4-3; cdr3_length: 13; cdr3_aa: CASSPSKDYGYTF
j_call: TRBJ2-1; v_call: TRBV11-2; cdr3_length: 17; cdr3_aa: CASSLIRGLRSYNEQFF
j_call: TRBJ2-7; v_call: TRBV27; cdr3_length: 17; cdr3_aa: CASSPTLPQGSSYEQYF
j_call: TRBJ2-2; v_call: TRBV28; cdr3_length: 16; cdr3_aa: CASSTGTGPNTGELFF
j_call: TRBJ2-1; v_call: TRBV28; cdr3_length: 17; cdr3_aa: CASSSGGNQGGRNEQFF
j_call: TRBJ2-5; v_call: TRBV14; cdr3_length: 15; cdr3_aa: CASSQELGGQETQYF